This T cell receptor beta chain was documented in a study of shared clonotypes between healthy human individuals. Deletions cut 8 bases from V and 7 bases from J, with 21 bases between. The germline V gene encodes CDR1 MNHEY and CDR2 SVGAGI. The CDR3 extends over 14 amino acids. Profiled with immunoSEQ multiplex PCR; TCRdb holds only in-frame clones, not every one. The table includes 2 million to 3 million clones, roughly 93% detected once. Sequenced: naive CD4+ T cells from PBMCs. Sample subset: CD45RA+ positively selected. The chain links TRBV6-5 to TRBJ2-7; perhaps TRBD2 as D (6 bases). This TCR was sampled from a man between 18 and 29 years old in good health. Some clones in this sample may be carry-over from other donors' samples. The CDR3 nucleotides read TGTGCCAGCGGGGTTTTGGGACTCCCAGGGGAGCAGTACTTC. Translated: CASGVLGLPGEQYF.